This TCR beta chain was identified during a study of blood T cell repertoires in COVID-19. The overall study: Samples came from the United States, Italy and Spain, spanning acute and convalescent COVID-19. T cells, B-cell-depleted T cells, or PBMCs supplied cDNA or gDNA.

Enrolled during active infection, Seattle patients were then followed longitudinally. Under the authors' procedure: Nucleated cell counts were estimated from reference gene primer amplification. Sequencing was performed with immunoSEQ multiplex PCR; in TCRdb, only in-frame clones are kept and a portion is missing. The DNA was the basis for D and trimming; V, J and clone size are from that table. The sample has about 260,000 clones, approximately 86% seen once. Germline V CDR1 and CDR2: MDHEN, SYDVKM. This CDR3 spans 14 amino acids. Trimming stripped 7 bases from V and 0 bases from J, with 10 bases between.

The rearrangement joins TRBV28 to TRBJ2-1; a possible D gene is TRBD2 (5 bases). This clonotype was obtained from a woman aged 55-75 years with COVID-19, enrolled during active disease. The sequencing input was peripheral blood. The CDR3 here is CASIGGASYNEQFF. The DNA of the CDR3 is TGTGCCAGCATTGGAGGAGCCTCCTACAATGAGCAGTTCTTC. The full variable domain, its missing parts supplied by reference TRBV28 and TRBJ2-1, is DVKVTQSSRYLVKRTGEKVFLECVQDMDHENMFWYRQDPGLGLRLIYFSYDVKMKEKGDIPEGYSVSREKKERFSLILESASTNQTSMYLCASIGGASYNEQFFGPGTRLTVL.